The 21 T cell receptor beta chains reported below all come from one sample, sequenced in a study of blood T cell repertoires in COVID-19. This table comes from immunoSEQ multiplex PCR, and its TCRdb copy is limited to in-frame clones, with some not included. The repertoire holds about 360,000 clones, 86% seen once, with just over 7% in the top ten. Source material: peripheral blood. These TCRs come from a woman aged 60-75 years with COVID-19, enrolled during active disease.

The chain is built from TRBV5-5 and TRBJ1-1; 7 bases align to TRBD1. The CDR3 spans 15 residues. V lost 2 bases, J lost 0 bases, and 4 bases stayed unmatched. Germline assignment: CDR1 SGHKS and CDR2 YYEKEE (reference sequence). The CDR3 sequence is CASSLTGDLNTEAFF. The CDR3 DNA reads TGTGCCAGCAGCTTAACAGGGGACTTGAACACTGAAGCTTTCTTT.

This clone has more than one count but fewer than ten. The DNA of the CDR3 is TGTGCCAGCAGCTTGGGCCAGTCCACTGAAGCTTTCTTT. Residues: CASSLGQSTEAFF. The chain uses TRBV5-6 and TRBJ1-1; D unresolved. V was shortened by 0 bases and J by 4 bases, with 7 bases between the two germline ends. Germline CDR1 is SGHDT and CDR2 is YYEEEE. CDR3 size: 13 residues.

The sample holds one count of this clone. V is TRBV9 and J is TRBJ2-1, with D possibly being TRBD1 (6 bases). This CDR3 region has 14 residues. V was clipped by 4 bases and J by 7 bases, with 15 bases between them. Germline V lookup: CDR1 SGDLS, CDR2 YYNGEE. The chain's CDR3 is CASSSRQGQNEQFF. The CDR3 DNA reads as TGTGCCAGCAGCTCCCGGCAGGGGCAAAATGAGCAGTTCTTC.

The rearrangement uses TRBV4-2 and TRBJ2-3; the D is unclear. V dropped 3 bases and J dropped 2 bases, with 12 bases sitting between them. The CDR3 covers 15 residues. The germline V gene has CDR1 LGHNA and CDR2 YNFKEQ. The CDR3 DNA reads as TGTGCCAGCAGCCAGGGCGAGTCCCACACAGATACGCAGTATTTT. Its translation is CASSQGESHTDTQYF.

The chain employs TRBV21-1 and TRBJ2-2; the D call TRBD2 from the table was never checked on the DNA. TRBV21-1 is assigned pseudogene status. The CDR3 sequence is 20 residues long. CDR3 nucleotides: TGTGCCAGCAGGCCTGCGCCTAGACTAGCGGGGGGAGTCGCCACCGGGGAGCTGTTTTTT. As protein: CASRPAPRLAGGVATGELFF.

The J gene is TRBJ2-2, the V gene TRBV27; D is perhaps TRBD1 (5 bases). V lost 4 bases and J lost 5, with 14 bases in between. In germline, CDR1 is MNHEY, CDR2 SMNVEV (reference sequence). The CDR3 length is 15 residues. The CDR3 protein is CASSSAGMRTGELFF. The CDR3 coding sequence is TGTGCCAGCAGTTCTGCAGGGATGAGAACCGGGGAGCTGTTTTTT.

This clone came up a few times. At one end, the junction sequence differs from germline, possibly due to a read error. The chain is built from TRBV14 and TRBJ2-1; TRBD1 is a possible D gene (6 bases). This CDR3 comprises 14 residues. CDR1 is SGHDN, CDR2 FVKESK, per germline. CDR3 loop: CASTQQGSYNEQFF. For the CDR3, the DNA is TGTGCCAGCACCCAACAGGGTTCCTACAATGAGCAGTTCTTC.

This chain connects TRBV24-1 to TRBJ2-1; the D gene is possibly TRBD1 (5 bases). The germline V and J ends were trimmed by 2 bases and 4 bases, with 14 bases remaining between them. This CDR3 region has 16 residues. Per germline, CDR1 KGHDR and CDR2 SFDVKD. CDR3 sequence (DNA): TGTGCCACCAGTGATTCTGGGATTAGGGGATACAATGAGCAGTTCTTC. It is translated as CATSDSGIRGYNEQFF.

This sequence joins TRBV7-2 and TRBJ1-1, with a weak D call TRBD1 (5 bases). The V gene lost 6 bases and the J gene lost 0 bases, with 11 bases spanning the gap. CDR1 is SGHTA, CDR2 FQGNSA, per germline. CDR3 length: 14 amino acids. The CDR3: CASSHQGLNTEAFF. CDR3 DNA: TGTGCCAGCAGTCATCAGGGCTTGAACACTGAAGCTTTCTTT.

V is TRBV7-2 and J is TRBJ2-7, with D tentatively TRBD1 (6 bases). Germline V lookup: CDR1 SGHTA, CDR2 FQGNSA. The CDR3 has 14 residues. The germline V and J ends were trimmed by 5 bases and 3 bases, with 14 bases remaining between them. The CDR3 spells CASSPPGHHYEQYF. The CDR3 nucleotides read TGTGCCAGCAGCCCACCGGGACACCACTACGAGCAGTACTTC.

The chain is built from TRBV10-1 and TRBJ2-7; TRBD1 might be the D (5 bases). This CDR3 region has 11 residues. Germline CDR1 reads WNHNN; CDR2 reads SYGVQD (reference sequence). V lost 4 bases to trimming and J lost 9 bases, with 10 bases between them. The CDR3 bases are TGCGCCAGCAGTGGACAGTTTGGGCAGTACTTC. Encoded protein: CASSGQFGQYF.

V and J are TRBV3-1 (or the pseudogene TRBV3-2) and TRBJ2-2; weak D call: TRBD1 (5 bases). V was shortened by 7 bases and J by 3 bases, with 12 bases between the two germline ends. Germline V CDR1 and CDR2: LGHDT, YNNKEL (reference sequence). The CDR3 covers 14 residues. The CDR3 region has the DNA TGTGCCAGCATGGGGCAGGGTGACACCGGGGAGCTGTTTTTT. This sequence encodes CASMGQGDTGELFF.

The V call is TRBV27, the J call TRBJ1-3; D might be TRBD1 (6 bases). Looked up from germline, CDR1 is MNHEY and CDR2 is SMNVEV (reference sequence). CDR3 length: 15 residues. Trimming pared 5 bases from V and 1 base from J, leaving 12 bases between. The CDR3 nucleotides read TGTGCCAGCAGTCCCGAACAGGGTTCTGGAAACACCATATATTTT. Translation: CASSPEQGSGNTIYF.

The chain combines TRBV10-3 with TRBJ2-2; 10 positions match TRBD2. V was pared by 2 bases and J by 3 bases, with 6 bases of the junction left unmatched. Germline CDR1 is ENHRY and CDR2 is SYGVKD. The CDR3 consists of 17 residues. DNA for the CDR3: TGTGCCATCAGTGAGGGACTAGCGGAGCTGGACACCGGGGAGCTGTTTTTT. As protein: CAISEGLAELDTGELFF.

This chain joins TRBV5-1 and TRBJ1-1; D possibly corresponds to TRBD1 (6 bases). The CDR3 is 13 residues long. Trimming removed 3 bases from V and 8 bases from J, with 14 bases in between. Germline CDR1 is SGHRS and CDR2 is YFSETQ. The CDR3 sequence is CASSSQGGGEAFF. DNA for the CDR3: TGCGCCAGCAGCTCACAAGGTGGGGGCGAAGCTTTCTTT. Full variable domain (outside the CDR3, taken from reference TRBV5-1 and TRBJ1-1): KAGVTQTPRYLIKTRGQQVTLSCSPISGHRSVSWYQQTPGQGLQFLFEYFSETQRNKGNFPGRFSGRQFSNSRSEMNVSTLELGDSALYLCASSSQGGGEAFFGQGTRLTVV.

This clone showed up just once. The rearrangement joins TRBV4-3 to TRBJ1-2; TRBD1 agrees at 7 bases. The CDR3 loop spans 13 amino acids. Germline V gene data show CDR1 as LGHNA and CDR2 as YSLEER. Trimming at V came to 6 bases and at J to 7 bases, leaving 8 bases not matched to a gene. The CDR3 bases are TGCGCCAGCAGGACAACAGGGGAGGCTGGCTACACCTTC. Residues: CASRTTGEAGYTF.

The rearrangement joins TRBV25-1 to TRBJ1-2, with a possible D match to TRBD1 (6 bases). The CDR3 runs to 14 residues. V was clipped by 4 bases and J by 8 bases, with 17 bases between them. The germline gives CDR1 MGHDK, CDR2 SYGVNS. The CDR3 spells CASSVLGSGVGYTF. The CDR3 DNA reads TGTGCCAGCAGTGTCCTGGGGTCAGGGGTCGGCTACACCTTC.

This clone was seen once. This chain links TRBV13 with TRBJ2-1, with 9 nucleotides matching TRBD2. The V and J ends lost 5 bases and 7 bases, in that order; junction bases with no gene match: 3. There are 13 residues in the CDR3. Germline loops: CDR1 PRHDT, CDR2 FYEKMQ (reference sequence). The CDR3 sequence: CASSRGGANEQFF. For the CDR3, the DNA is TGTGCCAGCAGCCGCGGGGGGGCGAATGAGCAGTTCTTC.

The J gene is TRBJ1-5, the V gene TRBV6-4, with 10 bases aligning to TRBD1. The CDR3 contains 17 residues. The V and J ends lost 3 bases and 4 bases, in that order; junction bases with no gene match: 9. The germline V gene has CDR1 MRHNA and CDR2 SNTAGT. CDR3 in amino acids: CASSEDRGLDLNQPQHF. CDR3 DNA sequence: TGTGCCAGCAGTGAAGACAGGGGGCTTGACTTGAATCAGCCCCAGCATTTT.

In its sample, this clone was seen a few times. V and J are TRBV7-9 and TRBJ2-1, with 10 bases matching TRBD1. CDR3 length equals 16 residues. With V trimmed by 5 bases and J by 0 bases, 4 bases remained unmatched. Looked up from germline, CDR1 is SEHNR and CDR2 is FQNEAQ (reference sequence). CDR3 amino acids: CASSQWTGGSYNEQFF. The CDR3 nucleotides read TGTGCCAGCAGCCAATGGACAGGGGGCTCCTACAATGAGCAGTTCTTC.

This chain links TRBV18 with TRBJ2-5; possibly TRBD2 for D (6 bases). The CDR3 covers 14 residues. Deletions cut 3 bases from V and 4 bases from J, with 12 bases between. CDR1 is KGHSH, CDR2 LQKENI, per germline. DNA of the CDR3: TGTGCCAGCTCACCGTCTACTAGCCCAGAGACCCAGTACTTC. It is translated as CASSPSTSPETQYF.